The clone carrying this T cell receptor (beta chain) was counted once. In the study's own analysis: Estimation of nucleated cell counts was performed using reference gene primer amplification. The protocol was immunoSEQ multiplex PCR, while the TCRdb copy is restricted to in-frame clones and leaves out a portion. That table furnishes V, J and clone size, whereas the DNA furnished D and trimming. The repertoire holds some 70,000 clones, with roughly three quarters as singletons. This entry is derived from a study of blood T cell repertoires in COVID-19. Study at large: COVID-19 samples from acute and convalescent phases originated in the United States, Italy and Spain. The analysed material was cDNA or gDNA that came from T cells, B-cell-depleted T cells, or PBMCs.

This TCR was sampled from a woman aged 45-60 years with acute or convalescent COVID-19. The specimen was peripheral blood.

CDR3 amino acids: CAWSRGTPAYEQYF. The CDR3 coding sequence is TGTGCCTGGAGTAGGGGGACGCCGGCCTACGAGCAGTACTTC. The chain uses TRBV30 and TRBJ2-7, with D perhaps TRBD1 (6 bases). The V end was cut by 2 bases, the J end by 2 bases, with 13 bases between. This CDR3 has 14 amino acids. Germline values: CDR1 GTSNPN, CDR2 SVGIG (reference sequence).